This entry features one TCR beta chain sequence. The antigen is unknown. One end of the junction varies from germline; a read error may be responsible. The library came from three nested PCR rounds adapted from ARM-PCR protocols. MiXCR was run by TCRdb on the multiplex PCR reads, yielding one entry per CDR3 protein. The table shows about 43,000 distinct CDR3 sequences, with roughly 60% occurring only once. This entry belongs to a study of tumor and adjacent non-tumor tissue in lung cancer. In the study overall: Histology: under 15 adenocarcinoma, a couple of squamous cell carcinoma, 1 small cell lung cancer. Some 4.2 million productive TCRbeta reads were obtained per sample on average. Study-wide points: Tumor tissue had significantly higher TCR diversity than normal lung.

No cell sorting was done before RNA was extracted from the tissue. This non-tumor lung sample came from over 3 cm beyond the tumor edge. Donors were chemotherapy-naive, newly diagnosed lung cancer surgical patients in China, August–late 2014. Germline V lookup: CDR1 MDHEN, CDR2 SYDVKM. There are 14 residues in the CDR3. The source material was distant non-tumor lung tissue. The chain carries TRBV28 and TRBJ2-1; tentatively, D is TRBD2 (6 bases). This TCR was sampled from a man between 45 and 60 years old with non-small cell lung cancer. This CDR3 is CANNTGRPYIEQFF. The CDR3 nucleotides read TGTGCCAACAATACCGGGAGACCATACATTGAGCAGTTCTTC.